What follows are 3 T cell receptor beta chains derived from one specimen sequenced in a study of patients and donors after allogeneic stem cell transplantation (dated by TCRdb to 2018 to 2021). The library was prepared using RT-PCR. This sample was sequenced with a NextSeq 550. In TCRdb, the public reads were trimmed at Q25 with fastp and aligned with MiXCR, with productive beta chains retained. Entries that share a CDR3 protein sequence are merged under the most common genes and DNA. In all, the sample holds tens of thousands of distinct CDR3 sequences, and around 5% of those were seen once. The ten largest clones capture roughly 2.5% of the sample. Sequenced input: blood, either unsorted or a sorted T cell fraction (not recorded which). Receptors were obtained from a human donor who was either an allogeneic HSCT recipient or a stem cell or donor lymphocyte infusion donor (not recorded which). It is not recorded whose cells these are; they may come from a transplant donor.

This clonotype was counted at least ten times. V and J are TRBV20-1 and TRBJ2-3, with unresolved D. The CDR3 spans 13 residues. Trimming took 7 bases from V and 7 from J, leaving 18 bases between them. CDR1 is DFQATT and CDR2 is SNEGSKA in the germline V gene (reference sequence). CDR3 protein: CSGPKSGGHTQYF. In DNA form, the CDR3 reads TGCAGTGGTCCTAAGTCAGGCGGACATACGCAGTATTTT.

This clonotype has ten or more counts. This chain links TRBV6-5 with TRBJ1-1, with TRBD1 as a possible D gene (5 bases). Germline V CDR1 and CDR2: MNHEY, SVGAGI. The CDR3 extends over 14 amino acids. V was trimmed by 0 bases and J by 0 bases, leaving 5 bases between them. The CDR3 DNA sequence: TGTGCCAGCAGTTACTCGGGGCTGAACACTGAAGCTTTCTTT. Translation gives CASSYSGLNTEAFF.

The sample holds many counts of this clonotype. The gene calls are TRBV20-1 and TRBJ2-1; TRBD1 aligns across 9 bases. This CDR3 region has 14 residues. With V trimmed by 7 bases and J by 3 bases, 7 bases remained unmatched. Germline-derived CDR1 and CDR2 are DFQATT and SNEGSKA (reference sequence). CDR3 sequence reads: CSGEVTGGYNEQFF. The DNA for the CDR3 is TGCAGTGGGGAGGTGACAGGGGGCTACAATGAGCAGTTCTTC.